Shown below are 26 T cell receptor beta chains from a single sample sequenced in a study of cytomegalovirus exposure and HLA in healthy donors. The PCR was carried out with 60 Vbeta primers and 13 Jbeta primers. Clones were read by immunoSEQ multiplex PCR, and TCRdb kept only the in-frame ones, dropping some. The data hold a few hundred thousand clones, with approximately 81% observed a single time. The sample taken for sequencing was PBMCs. These receptors were taken from a man aged 25-40 years in good health and CMV-seronegative.

The rearrangement uses TRBV2 and TRBJ1-2; TRBD1 matches 8 bases. CDR1 and CDR2 (germline): SNHLY, FYNNEI. CDR3 length: 15 amino acids. V lost 6 bases to trimming and J lost 5 bases; unmatched junction nucleotides: 11. This CDR3 is CASRTGVIIVYGYTF. The CDR3 DNA reads as TGTGCCAGCAGGACAGGGGTCATAATTGTATATGGCTACACCTTC.

The rearrangement joins TRBV2 to TRBJ1-6, with D tentatively TRBD1 (5 bases). Germline CDR1 SNHLY, CDR2 FYNNEI. Trimming left V 4 bases short and J 7 bases short, with 14 bases between. The length of the CDR3 is 15 residues. This CDR3 reads CASSADRLSNSPLHF. The CDR3 DNA sequence: TGTGCCAGCAGTGCCGACAGACTCTCAAATTCACCCCTCCACTTT.

To note about this clone: Other DNA variants within this sample encode the same CDR3. The chain joins TRBV5-1 to TRBJ1-1; 8 bases match TRBD1. The CDR3 sequence is 13 residues long. The V gene end was trimmed by 4 bases and the J gene end by 6 bases; junction bases not matched to a gene: 5. Germline V gene data show CDR1 as SGHRS and CDR2 as YFSETQ. The CDR3 nucleotides are TGCGCCAGCAGCCCAGGACAGGGAGCTGAAGCTTTCTTT. Translation gives CASSPGQGAEAFF.

By frequency in the sample, this clone is medium-sized. The chain couples TRBV6-4 to TRBJ2-1; 7 positions match TRBD1. V trimming: 4 bases; J trimming: 4 bases; junction bases outside the gene matches: 4. Germline V gives CDR1 MRHNA, CDR2 SNTAGT. The length of the CDR3 is 14 residues. The CDR3: CASSGGQSYNEQFF. The CDR3 DNA reads TGTGCCAGCAGTGGGGGACAGTCTTACAATGAGCAGTTCTTC.

The rearrangement uses TRBV6-5 and TRBJ1-3; D is uncertain. V was pared by 10 bases and J by 9 bases, with 22 bases between. The germline V gene encodes CDR1 MNHEY and CDR2 SVGAGI. The CDR3 is 14 residues long. CDR3 sequence reads: CATRISGEYSTIYF. In DNA form, the CDR3 reads TGTGCCACACGCATATCCGGGGAGTATAGCACCATATATTTT.

The J gene is TRBJ2-7, the V gene TRBV9; maybe TRBD2 (6 bases). V was shortened by 0 bases and J by 4 bases, with 14 bases between the two germline ends. Germline CDR1 is SGDLS and CDR2 is YYNGEE. The length of the CDR3 is 15 residues. CDR3: CASSVEGSGRYEQYF. CDR3 DNA sequence: TGTGCCAGCAGCGTAGAAGGGTCAGGGAGGTACGAGCAGTACTTC.

V and J are TRBV25-1 and TRBJ2-5, with TRBD1 as a possible D gene (8 bases). There are 15 residues in the CDR3. The V gene lost 3 bases and the J gene lost 9 bases, with 20 bases spanning the gap. Germline CDR1 MGHDK, CDR2 SYGVNS. CDR3 DNA: TGTGCCAGCAGTGACCCCAGGGGGCGGGGGTCTCCCCAGTACTTC. It codes for CASSDPRGRGSPQYF.

The V and J genes are TRBV9 and TRBJ2-1; the match to TRBD2 covers 10 bases. Losses at the gene ends were 3 bases for V and 6 bases for J; bases not matched to a gene: 6. CDR1 and CDR2 from the germline V gene are SGDLS and YYNGEE. The CDR3 is 15 amino acids. The CDR3 DNA is TGTGCCAGCAGCGAGCAGCGGGGGGGCGGCAATGAGCAGTTCTTC. Its translation: CASSEQRGGGNEQFF.

This sequence joins TRBV9 and TRBJ2-2, with D unresolved. V lost 0 bases, J lost 1 base, and 13 bases lay in between. The germline CDR1 and CDR2 sequences are SGDLS and YYNGEE. This CDR3 has 17 amino acids. CDR3 amino acids: CASSVERGVENTGELFF. The CDR3, as DNA: TGTGCCAGCAGCGTAGAGAGAGGCGTCGAGAACACCGGGGAGCTGTTTTTT.

The chain links TRBV2 to TRBJ2-5; D gene uncertain. Germline CDR1 SNHLY, CDR2 FYNNEI. The V end lost 7 bases, the J end lost 1 base, and 10 bases lay between the germline ends. CDR3 length: 13 amino acids. CDR3 in DNA: TGTGCCAGCATGGTGGCAGTCCAAGAGACCCAGTACTTC. Protein sequence: CASMVAVQETQYF.

The chain recombines TRBV6-1 with TRBJ1-1; D is uncertain. Trimming shortened V by 5 bases and J by 1 base, and 8 bases separated the two germline ends. Germline CDR1 is MNHNS and CDR2 is SASEGT. The CDR3 has 13 amino acids. The DNA for the CDR3 is TGTGCCAGCAGTCTTTCCTGGAACACTGAAGCTTTCTTT. It translates to CASSLSWNTEAFF.

This chain links TRBV29-1 with TRBJ2-3, with 8 bases that match TRBD2. Looked up from germline, CDR1 is SQVTM and CDR2 is ANQGSEA. This CDR3 has 14 amino acids. CDR3 sequence reads: CRGSERGPTDTQYF. The CDR3 DNA is TGCAGAGGCAGTGAGCGGGGGCCTACAGATACGCAGTATTTT.

The chain links TRBV4-2 to TRBJ2-3; a weak D match, TRBD2 (5 bases). V was cut by 3 bases and J by 6 bases, with 10 bases left in between. The CDR3 spans 13 residues. Germline V gives CDR1 LGHNA, CDR2 YNFKEQ. CDR3 in DNA: TGTGCCAGCAGCCAGGACTCTCCCGATACGCAGTATTTT. Translated, it gives CASSQDSPDTQYF.

This chain connects TRBV27 to TRBJ2-7, with D perhaps matching TRBD2 (6 bases). Trimming removed 1 base at V and 7 bases at J, with 8 bases between. This CDR3 contains 12 residues. The germline gives CDR1 MNHEY, CDR2 SMNVEV (reference sequence). CDR3 nucleotides: TGTGCCAGCAGTTTATGGGGAGGAGAGCAGTACTTC. It encodes CASSLWGGEQYF.

The J gene is TRBJ2-5, the V gene TRBV9, with D possibly being TRBD2 (6 bases). Germline CDR1 reads SGDLS; CDR2 reads YYNGEE. Trimming took off 3 bases at V and 4 bases at J, with 16 bases between the two ends. The CDR3 has 15 residues. CDR3 region: CASSAAAGRRETQYF. DNA of the CDR3: TGTGCCAGCAGCGCTGCTGCGGGGCGGCGAGAGACCCAGTACTTC. Full variable domain (outside the CDR3, taken from reference TRBV9 and TRBJ2-5): DSGVTQTPKHLITATGQRVTLRCSPRSGDLSVYWYQQSLDQGLQFLIQYYNGEERAKGNILERFSAQQFPDLHSELNLSSLELGDSALYFCASSAAAGRRETQYFGPGTRLLVL.

The sample holds one count of this clone. The V gene is TRBV27, the J gene TRBJ1-5; D may be TRBD1 (5 bases). Germline CDR1 reads MNHEY; CDR2 reads SMNVEV (reference sequence). The CDR3 is made up of 17 amino acids. V shed 1 base and J shed 0 bases, with 13 bases lying between them. The CDR3: CASSLYRDWASNQPQHF. The CDR3 DNA reads as TGTGCCAGCAGTTTATACCGGGACTGGGCTAGCAATCAGCCCCAGCATTTT.

V and J are TRBV5-6 and TRBJ2-2; D is ambiguous. The CDR3 sequence is 16 residues long. Trimming removed 3 bases at V and 1 base at J, with 13 bases between. The germline V gene encodes CDR1 SGHDT and CDR2 YYEEEE. The CDR3 loop is CASSWAQVVNTGELFF. The DNA of the CDR3 is TGTGCCAGCAGCTGGGCGCAGGTAGTGAACACCGGGGAGCTGTTTTTT. Combining the CDR3 with reference TRBV5-6 and TRBJ2-2 gives the whole variable domain DAGVTQSPTHLIKTRGQQVTLRCSPKSGHDTVSWYQQALGQGPQFIFQYYEEEERQRGNFPDRFSGHQFPNYSSELNVNALLLGDSALYLCASSWAQVVNTGELFFGEGSRLTVL.

This clone was observed a handful of times. The gene calls are TRBV6-1 and TRBJ1-2; D is ambiguous. Trimming pared 6 bases from V and 2 bases from J, leaving 10 bases between. The CDR3 contains 13 residues. Germline CDR1 is MNHNS and CDR2 is SASEGT. CDR3 sequence: CASRDWRNYGYTF. The CDR3 nucleotides read TGTGCCAGCAGAGACTGGAGGAACTATGGCTACACCTTC.

This rearrangement joins TRBV19 to TRBJ2-2; TRBD1 matches 7 bases. J gave up 5 bases and V 0 bases, and 12 bases lay outside the gene matches. This CDR3 is 18 amino acids long. CDR1 and CDR2 from the germline V gene are LNHDA and SQIVND (reference sequence). The CDR3 spells CASSIDLPDRVRTGELFF. CDR3 DNA: TGTGCCAGTAGTATAGACCTTCCAGACAGGGTACGGACCGGGGAGCTGTTTTTT.

This clone has a single count. The chain combines TRBV9 with TRBJ2-3; 7 positions match TRBD1. This CDR3 has 15 amino acids. Germline-derived CDR1 and CDR2 are SGDLS and YYNGEE. Losses at the gene ends were 4 bases for V and 0 bases for J; bases not matched to a gene: 5. The CDR3 coding sequence is TGTGCCAGCAGCAATGACAGGGAGAGCACAGATACGCAGTATTTT. It is translated as CASSNDRESTDTQYF.

The rearrangement links TRBV4-1 to TRBJ2-7, with D possibly TRBD2 on 6 matching bases. CDR1 is MGHRA and CDR2 is YSYEKL in the germline V gene. V was pared by 4 bases and J by 2 bases, with 15 bases between. The CDR3 length is 15 residues. CDR3 DNA sequence: TGCGCCAGCAGCCTCTACCGGGACTTCACCTACGAGCAGTACTTC. It encodes CASSLYRDFTYEQYF.

The V and J genes are TRBV15 and TRBJ1-2; 7 bases agree with TRBD1. J was trimmed by 8 bases and V by 3 bases; bases with no gene match: 9. Per germline, CDR1 LNHNV and CDR2 YYDKDF (reference sequence). The CDR3 sequence is 14 residues long. The CDR3, as DNA: TGTGCCACCAGCAGTGCGCGACAGGGTGAAGGCTACACCTTC. The encoded protein is CATSSARQGEGYTF.

The chain couples TRBV5-4 to TRBJ2-5; a weak D match, TRBD1 (5 bases). V dropped 0 bases and J dropped 4 bases, with 10 bases sitting between them. The length of the CDR3 is 14 residues. Germline loops: CDR1 SGHNT, CDR2 YYREEE (reference sequence). The CDR3 loop is CASSLAPGSETQYF. CDR3 sequence (DNA): TGTGCCAGCAGCTTGGCCCCAGGGTCAGAGACCCAGTACTTC.

The genes are TRBV6-5 and TRBJ1-3; 10 bases are shared with TRBD1. This CDR3 is 15 amino acids long. CDR1 MNHEY and CDR2 SVGAGI come from the germline V gene. J gave up 3 bases and V 6 bases, and 5 bases lay outside the gene matches. This CDR3 reads CASSQDRGYGNTIYF. The CDR3 region has the DNA TGTGCCAGCAGCCAGGACAGGGGGTATGGAAACACCATATATTTT.

The chain is built from TRBV7-8 and TRBJ1-1; tentatively, D is TRBD1 (5 bases). Trimming pared 2 bases from V and 4 bases from J, leaving 20 bases between. The CDR3 has 17 residues. Germline V gives CDR1 SGHVS, CDR2 FQNEAQ. CDR3 coding DNA: TGTGCCAGCAGCTTACCCCGAGGGGAGGCTTTGATCACTGAAGCTTTCTTT. Its protein product is CASSLPRGEALITEAFF. The whole variable domain, filled in from reference TRBV7-8 and TRBJ1-1, reads GAGVSQSPRYKVAKRGQDVALRCDPISGHVSLFWYQQALGQGPEFLTYFQNEAQLDKSGLPSDRFFAERPEGSVSTLKIQRTQQEDSAVYLCASSLPRGEALITEAFFGQGTRLTVV.

The CDR3 loop is CASSQDERGKETQYF. CDR3 in DNA: TGCGCCAGCAGCCAAGACGAGCGGGGGAAAGAGACCCAGTACTTC. V usage is TRBV4-3 and J usage is TRBJ2-5; 8 bases match TRBD2. The trim removed 0 bases at V and 3 bases at J, leaving 3 bases unmatched. CDR3 size: 15 residues. In germline, CDR1 is LGHNA, CDR2 YSLEER.